What follows are 19 T cell receptor beta chains derived from one specimen sequenced in a study of beta chain features in type 1 diabetes. Study results and caveats: Significant though moderate, a shortening of TCRB CDR3s appeared in all four CD4+ subsets of Type 1 diabetes patients.

These receptors' targets are unknown. As every portion of the isolated RNA was reverse transcribed, the sequencing read expressed TCRB transcripts. Using immunoSEQ multiplex PCR, the repertoire was profiled, and TCRdb retains in-frame clones only, with some absent. The table has 640,000 or so clones, roughly 13% seen once. What was sequenced was naive CD4+ T cells from blood. These receptors were collected from a man between 18 and 29 years old with type 1 diabetes.

V gene TRBV10-3 combines with J gene TRBJ2-7; TRBD2 might be the D (5 bases). CDR3 length: 14 residues. Germline CDR1 is ENHRY and CDR2 is SYGVKD. Trimming took 7 bases from V and 2 from J, leaving 15 bases between them. CDR3 in amino acids: CAITTGLSPYEQYF. CDR3 in DNA: TGTGCCATCACCACCGGACTTTCCCCCTACGAGCAGTACTTC.

This clone was observed a handful of times. The chain carries TRBV7-9 and TRBJ1-6; D is uncertain. V lost 5 bases and J 0 bases, leaving 8 bases between the germline ends. The CDR3 covers 15 residues. Germline V gene sequence: CDR1 SEHNR, CDR2 FQNEAQ (reference sequence). The CDR3: CASSVGTSYNSPLHF. For the CDR3, the DNA is TGTGCCAGCAGCGTGGGCACCTCCTATAATTCACCCCTCCACTTT. The variable domain in full, with the rest retrieved from reference TRBV7-9 and TRBJ1-6, is DTGVSQNPRHKITKRGQNVTFRCDPISEHNRLYWYRQTLGQGPEFLTYFQNEAQLEKSRLLSDRFSAERPKGSFSTLEIQRTEQGDSAMYLCASSVGTSYNSPLHFGNGTRLTVT.

The V gene is TRBV6-6, the J gene TRBJ2-1; 7 nucleotides align to TRBD1. Germline CDR1 and CDR2: MNHNY and SVGAGI (reference sequence). Trimming took 4 bases from V and 12 from J; bases not matched to a gene: 6. The CDR3 loop spans 12 amino acids. CDR3 nucleotide sequence: TGTGCCAGCAGTTCCCAGGGGGTCGGGCAGTTCTTC. It encodes CASSSQGVGQFF.

This clone was found a few times. The V gene is TRBV6-6, the J gene TRBJ2-1, with D tentatively TRBD2 (5 bases). Germline lookup yields CDR1 MNHNY and CDR2 SVGAGI (reference sequence). The length of the CDR3 is 11 residues. With 6 bases removed from V and 9 bases from J, the gap between germline ends came to 9 bases. The CDR3 spells CASSLAGEQFF. As DNA, the CDR3 is TGTGCCAGCAGCCTAGCTGGTGAGCAGTTCTTC.

This clone was picked up a small number of times. The V call is TRBV5-1, the J call TRBJ2-1, with D possibly being TRBD1 (7 bases). The germline CDR1 and CDR2 sequences are SGHRS and YFSETQ. V gave up 2 bases and J gave up 2 bases, with 14 bases separating them. This CDR3 region has 16 residues. The CDR3 spells CASSLGGGQTYNEQFF. The CDR3 DNA sequence: TGCGCCAGCAGCTTAGGAGGGGGCCAAACCTACAATGAGCAGTTCTTC.

A few counts support this clone. The chain uses TRBV10-3 and TRBJ2-3; 10 positions agree with TRBD1. Trimming took 6 bases from V and 3 from J; bases not matched to a gene: 18. There are 19 residues in the CDR3. Germline V gene sequence: CDR1 ENHRY, CDR2 SYGVKD. The CDR3 DNA is TGTGCCATCAGCGAGGCTCCCCTAGGCGGGACAGGGGTAACAGATACGCAGTATTTT. Translating it yields CAISEAPLGGTGVTDTQYF.

J is TRBJ2-6 and V is TRBV28, with D possibly matching TRBD1 (7 bases). The germline V and J ends were trimmed by 4 bases and 0 bases, with 28 bases remaining between them. Germline V gives CDR1 MDHEN, CDR2 SYDVKM. This CDR3 region has 22 residues. The CDR3 nucleotides read TGTGCCAGCAGTTGGCGGGGCGCGGGGATAGACAGGGCTATCTCTGGGGCCAACGTCCTGACTTTC. This codes for CASSWRGAGIDRAISGANVLTF.

This clone turned up a few times. V usage is TRBV29-1 and J usage is TRBJ2-3; no definite D call. V was trimmed by 6 bases and J by 2 bases, leaving 9 bases between them. The germline V gene has CDR1 SQVTM and CDR2 ANQGSEA. This CDR3 comprises 12 residues. This chain's CDR3 is CSVQVNTDTQYF. For the CDR3, the DNA is TGCAGCGTCCAAGTGAACACAGATACGCAGTATTTT.

This chain links TRBV27 with TRBJ2-5, with 7 bases lining up with TRBD2. J gave up 5 bases and V 5 bases, and 8 bases lay outside the gene matches. Germline V lookup: CDR1 MNHEY, CDR2 SMNVEV (reference sequence). The CDR3 totals 14 residues. The CDR3 here is CASSGSGPVETQYF. The CDR3 DNA reads TGTGCCAGCAGTGGTAGCGGGCCGGTGGAGACCCAGTACTTC.

The CDR3: CASSLGRRDTEAFF. DNA for the CDR3: TGTGCCAGCAGTTTAGGGAGGAGGGACACTGAAGCTTTCTTT. The genes are TRBV27 and TRBJ1-1; no clear D. CDR1 MNHEY and CDR2 SMNVEV come from the germline V gene (reference sequence). V was shortened by 2 bases and J by 3 bases, with 10 bases between the two germline ends. This CDR3 contains 14 residues.

This clone showed up just a few times. This chain connects TRBV2 to TRBJ2-6; 10 bases are a match to TRBD1. V lost 3 bases and J lost 0; bases outside the gene matches: 8. Germline V lookup: CDR1 SNHLY, CDR2 FYNNEI. The CDR3 contains 19 residues. This CDR3 reads CASSEGPGQGYSGANVLTF. The CDR3 bases are TGTGCCAGCAGTGAGGGACCGGGACAGGGGTACTCTGGGGCCAACGTCCTGACTTTC.

This clone was seen more than once but under ten times. This chain joins TRBV9 and TRBJ2-6; D unclear. V gave up 10 bases and J gave up 0 bases, with 11 bases separating them. Germline CDR1 SGDLS, CDR2 YYNGEE. This CDR3 spans 14 amino acids. CDR3 protein: CASQVGSGANVLTF. The CDR3 region has the DNA TGTGCCTCCCAGGTGGGCTCTGGGGCCAACGTCCTGACTTTC.

This clone showed up just a few times. V usage is TRBV30 and J usage is TRBJ2-2, with 8 bases that match TRBD2. This CDR3 is 18 amino acids long. CDR1 is GTSNPN and CDR2 is SVGIG in the germline V gene (reference sequence). After removal of 1 base from V and 5 bases from J, the junction contained 15 bases not matched to a gene. The CDR3 DNA follows: TGTGCCTGGAGTGGAATCAGGACTAGCTTAGTGGGGACCGGGGAGCTGTTTTTT. It translates to CAWSGIRTSLVGTGELFF.

The V call is TRBV30, the J call TRBJ1-5; D gene ambiguous. The CDR3 totals 13 residues. Germline lookup yields CDR1 GTSNPN and CDR2 SVGIG (reference sequence). Trimming left V 0 bases short and J 8 bases short, with 11 bases between. This CDR3 reads CAWSVERVKPQHF. The CDR3 DNA reads TGTGCCTGGAGTGTTGAGCGGGTGAAGCCCCAGCATTTT.

This clone showed up just a few times. V and J are TRBV11-3 and TRBJ1-4; 11 nucleotides align to TRBD1. Germline loops: CDR1 SGHNT, CDR2 YENEEA. The CDR3 contains 15 residues. V shed 5 bases and J 6 bases; nucleotides not matched to a gene: 5. The CDR3: CASSRQGQGDEKLFF. The CDR3 coding sequence is TGTGCCAGCAGCCGCCAGGGACAGGGGGATGAAAAACTGTTTTTT.

The chain is built from TRBV25-1 and TRBJ2-5; 12 bases align to TRBD1. CDR1 is MGHDK, CDR2 SYGVNS, per germline. The CDR3 sequence is 17 residues long. The trim removed 2 bases at V and 5 bases at J, leaving 9 bases unmatched. Written as DNA, the CDR3 is TGTGCCAGCAGTGAAATCGGGACAGGGGGCAACGGGGAGACCCAGTACTTC. This encodes CASSEIGTGGNGETQYF.

A few counts support this clone. The V gene is TRBV9, the J gene TRBJ1-6; no clear D gene. The CDR3 runs 14 residues. Germline V gene lookup returns CDR1 SGDLS and CDR2 YYNGEE. Trimming shortened V by 2 bases and J by 0 bases, and 3 bases separated the two germline ends. CDR3 in DNA: TGTGCCAGCAGCGTGGACTCCTATAATTCACCCCTCCACTTT. It yields the protein CASSVDSYNSPLHF. The full variable domain, its missing parts supplied by reference TRBV9 and TRBJ1-6, is DSGVTQTPKHLITATGQRVTLRCSPRSGDLSVYWYQQSLDQGLQFLIQYYNGEERAKGNILERFSAQQFPDLHSELNLSSLELGDSALYFCASSVDSYNSPLHFGNGTRLTVT.

This sequence joins TRBV21-1 and TRBJ2-3. TRBV21-1 is annotated as a pseudogene. The CDR3 loop spans 15 amino acids. CDR3 DNA: TGTGCCAGCAGCGGGTCGGCAGGCCAGAGGGATACGCAGTATTTT. Translating gives CASSGSAGQRDTQYF.

This chain connects TRBV5-4 to TRBJ2-5; 8 nucleotides line up with TRBD1. Germline assignment: CDR1 SGHNT and CDR2 YYREEE (reference sequence). This CDR3 comprises 14 residues. Trimming cost V 2 bases and J 4 bases; bases outside gene matches: 4. CDR3 region: CASSLQGVGETQYF. The CDR3 bases are TGTGCCAGCAGCTTACAGGGGGTGGGAGAGACCCAGTACTTC.